The T cell receptor beta chain described here comes from a study of spatial heterogeneity in lung cancer (dated by TCRdb to about 2019). Some background on the complete study: Beta-chain transcripts were consistently detected in greater numbers than alpha-chain transcripts, which likely reflected higher beta-chain transcript abundance. TCR repertoire features were related to nonsynonymous mutation counts determined by whole-exome sequencing of tumor tissue. At surgery, both alpha and beta chains were TCR-sequenced in more than 200 tumor regions, over 61 matched nontumor lung samples and some 56 PBMC samples. In the raw uncorrected reads, each unique combination of TCR and UMI appeared more than ten times on average. In non-small cell lung cancer, the study made a quantitative comparison of TCR alpha and beta repertoires among multiple tumor regions, matched nontumor lung and blood. General findings and caveats noted by the study authors: Ubiquitous expanded tumor TCRs were detected in blood more often at tumor resection than at routine follow-up. Confirming at a functional level the hypothesis that regional TCRs recognize regional mutations was considered to require additional single-cell paired TCR alpha and beta sequencing.

Per the publication, the time point label means: sample taken at primary tumor resection. TCR sequencing used whole RNA extracted from tumor and nontumor lung tissue, or from cryopreserved PBMC samples, without cell sorting. Donors were 72 patients with early-stage, untreated non-small cell lung cancer from the lung TRACERx cohort. Only patients for whom sufficient RNA was available from at least two tumor regions were selected for TCR sequencing. V lost 4 bases and J lost 4 bases; the stretch between them is 15 bases long. Inclusive of the bounding cysteine and phenylalanine, the CDR3 is 14 residues long. Of all the DNA, just the CDR3 is kept, 42 bases in frame from base 1. For CDR1 and CDR2, the germline V gene lists SGDLS and YYNGEE. In this sample, this clonotype turned up many times. There is no known antigen for this receptor. Per-nucleotide qualities are absent, and no much larger clonotype sits a single base away.

Library preparation employed 5' RACE. Sequencing took place on a NextSeq 500. To allow correction of PCR and sequencing errors, the TCR library protocol tagged every TCR cDNA molecule with a unique molecular identifier. In the source study's methods: TCR identification, UMI-based error correction and CDR3 extraction were all carried out with Decombinator tools. TCRs above a frequency of 2 per 1,000, corresponding to the top 1% of the tumor frequency distribution, were defined as expanded. Renyi diversity was calculated using the R vegan package after each repertoire was subsampled 100 times to 5,000 TCRs. CDR3 similarity networks were built from amino acid triplet string-kernel similarity, connecting CDR3s with pairwise similarity above 0.82. The public reads were reprocessed in TCRdb via fastp at Q25 and MiXCR, keeping in-frame beta chains. Every CDR3 protein is listed once, alongside the most common genes and DNA of its rows. These V and J calls originate from TCRdb's pipeline instead of the authors' own analysis. This sample has 36,000 or so distinct CDR3 sequences in its table, and 4% to 6% of those were observed once. Less than 35% of the sample belongs to the ten largest clones.

This sequence was found in a female donor with early-stage non-small cell lung cancer. Specimen: PBMCs, collected at surgery. This receptor chain uses TRBV9 and TRBJ2-7; a weak D assignment points to TRBD2 (5 bases agree). The CDR3 reads CASSPEPGRYEQYF. The sequenced DNA: TGTGCCAGCAGCCCAGAGCCGGGAAGGTACGAGCAGTACTTC.